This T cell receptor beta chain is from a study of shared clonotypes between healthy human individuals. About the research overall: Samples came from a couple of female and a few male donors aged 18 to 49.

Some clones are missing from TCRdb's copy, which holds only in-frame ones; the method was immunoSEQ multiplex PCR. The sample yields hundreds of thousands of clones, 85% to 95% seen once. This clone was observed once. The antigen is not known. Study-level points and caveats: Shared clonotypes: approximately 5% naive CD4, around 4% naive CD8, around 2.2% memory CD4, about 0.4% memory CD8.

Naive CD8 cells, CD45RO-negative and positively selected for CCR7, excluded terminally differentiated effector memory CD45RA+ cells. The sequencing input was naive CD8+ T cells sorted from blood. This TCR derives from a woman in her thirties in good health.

The CDR3: CASSSRRESYEQYF. CDR3 nucleotides: TGTGCCAGTAGCTCTAGGCGGGAGAGCTACGAGCAGTACTTC. The chain uses TRBV19 and TRBJ2-7; 7 bases map to TRBD2. V shed 6 bases and J 3 bases; nucleotides not matched to a gene: 8. The CDR3 is 14 amino acids. Germline V gives CDR1 LNHDA, CDR2 SQIVND (reference sequence).